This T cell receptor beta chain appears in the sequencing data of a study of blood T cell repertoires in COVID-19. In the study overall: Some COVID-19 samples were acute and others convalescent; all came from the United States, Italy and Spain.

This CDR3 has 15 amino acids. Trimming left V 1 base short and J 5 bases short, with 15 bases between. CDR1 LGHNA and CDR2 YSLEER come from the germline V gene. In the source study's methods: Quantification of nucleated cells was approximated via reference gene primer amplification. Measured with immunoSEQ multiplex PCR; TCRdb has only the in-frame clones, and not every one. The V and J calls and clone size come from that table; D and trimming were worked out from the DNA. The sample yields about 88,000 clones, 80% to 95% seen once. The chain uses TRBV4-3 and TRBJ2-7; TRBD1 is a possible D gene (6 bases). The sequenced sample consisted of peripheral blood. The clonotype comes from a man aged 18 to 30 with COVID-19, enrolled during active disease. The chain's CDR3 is CASSQGYRAQDEQYF. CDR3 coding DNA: TGCGCCAGCAGCCAAGGGTACAGGGCCCAGGACGAGCAGTACTTC.